The 8 T cell receptor beta chains listed next were all sequenced from one sample in a study of T cell responses to AZD1222 COVID-19 vaccine. Clones were read by immunoSEQ multiplex PCR, and TCRdb kept only the in-frame ones, dropping some. The table shows around 270,000 clones, with 94% occurring only once. The sequencing used peripheral blood, collected 28 days after the second AZD1222 dose. The receptor set was obtained from an adult who received the AZD1222 COVID-19 vaccine.

The CDR3 DNA is TGTGCCAGCAGTCCTTTGGACAGGGACCCTGAAGCTTTCTTT. Translated, it gives CASSPLDRDPEAFF. The chain combines TRBV21-1 with TRBJ1-1; TRBD1 is taken as the D call from the table, unchecked against the DNA. TRBV21-1 is tagged as a pseudogene. This CDR3 contains 14 residues.

The chain recombines TRBV28 with TRBJ1-2; 8 bases map to TRBD1. Losses at the gene ends were 5 bases for V and 8 bases for J; bases not matched to a gene: 10. The CDR3 extends over 14 amino acids. Germline CDR1 reads MDHEN; CDR2 reads SYDVKM. CDR3 nucleotides: TGTGCCAGCAGTAGCCCGGGACAGGCGGACGGCTACACCTTC. Its translation: CASSSPGQADGYTF.

The chain recombines TRBV6-5 with TRBJ1-1; D is uncertain. CDR3 size: 13 residues. The V end was cut by 0 bases, the J end by 11 bases, with 13 bases between. Per the germline V gene, CDR1 is MNHEY and CDR2 is SVGAGI. DNA for the CDR3: TGTGCCAGCAGTTACTCGGCAACCCGGGAGGCTTTCTTT. Protein sequence: CASSYSATREAFF.

The chain has TRBV2 and TRBJ1-1, with D possibly being TRBD1 (6 bases). V was shortened by 5 bases and J by 3 bases, with 16 bases between the two germline ends. Germline V gene sequence: CDR1 SNHLY, CDR2 FYNNEI. The CDR3 runs to 15 residues. CDR3 bases: TGTGCCAGCAGTTTATACAGGGAATCATACACTGAAGCTTTCTTT. It specifies CASSLYRESYTEAFF.

This rearrangement joins TRBV6-2 or TRBV6-3 to TRBJ2-2; TRBD2 matches at 9 bases. In germline, CDR1 is MNHEY, CDR2 SVGEGT. After removal of 0 bases from V and 5 bases from J, the junction contained 1 base not matched to a gene. CDR3 length equals 15 residues. The CDR3 coding sequence is TGTGCCAGCAGTTACTCCCTAGCGGGGACCGGGGAGCTGTTTTTT. Protein: CASSYSLAGTGELFF.

As concerns this clone: A read error is possible here, since a much larger clone lies one base away. The sample contains more than one DNA sequence encoding this CDR3. The chain joins TRBV7-2 to TRBJ1-5, with D unclear. The CDR3 sequence is 13 residues long. V gave up 1 base and J gave up 3 bases, with 4 bases separating them. Germline assignment: CDR1 SGHTA and CDR2 FQGNSA. CDR3 coding DNA: TGTGCCAGCAGCTTAGGGTTCAATCAGCCCCAGCATTTT. Encoded protein: CASSLGFNQPQHF.

This chain joins TRBV11-2 and TRBJ2-7, with TRBD2 identical over 9 bases. Germline lookup yields CDR1 SGHAT and CDR2 FQNNGV. The ends lost 4 bases at V and 9 bases at J; junction bases unmatched: 13. The CDR3 loop spans 15 amino acids. CDR3 region: CASSSPGLAWKAQYF. CDR3 in DNA: TGTGCCAGCAGCTCTCCGGGACTAGCTTGGAAGGCGCAGTACTTC.

The rearrangement uses TRBV10-3 and TRBJ1-3; D gene ambiguous. The germline V gene has CDR1 ENHRY and CDR2 SYGVKD. This CDR3 comprises 14 residues. Trimming left V 6 bases short and J 4 bases short, with 13 bases between. CDR3 DNA: TGTGCCATCAGGGGCAGTCTTCCCGGAAACACCATATATTTT. Amino acids: CAIRGSLPGNTIYF.